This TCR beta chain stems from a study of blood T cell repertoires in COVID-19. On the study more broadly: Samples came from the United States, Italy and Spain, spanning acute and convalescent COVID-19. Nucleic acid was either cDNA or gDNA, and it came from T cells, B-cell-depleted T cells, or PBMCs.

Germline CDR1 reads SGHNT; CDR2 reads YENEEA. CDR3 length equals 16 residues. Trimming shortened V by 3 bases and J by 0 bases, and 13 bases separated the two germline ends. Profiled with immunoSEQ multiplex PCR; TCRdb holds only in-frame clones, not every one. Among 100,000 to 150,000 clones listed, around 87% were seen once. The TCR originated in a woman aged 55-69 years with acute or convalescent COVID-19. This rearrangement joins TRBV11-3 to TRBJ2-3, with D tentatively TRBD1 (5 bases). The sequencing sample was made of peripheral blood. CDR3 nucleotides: TGTGCCAGCAGCTTGGGCAGGGATTCCAGCACAGATACGCAGTATTTT. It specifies CASSLGRDSSTDTQYF.